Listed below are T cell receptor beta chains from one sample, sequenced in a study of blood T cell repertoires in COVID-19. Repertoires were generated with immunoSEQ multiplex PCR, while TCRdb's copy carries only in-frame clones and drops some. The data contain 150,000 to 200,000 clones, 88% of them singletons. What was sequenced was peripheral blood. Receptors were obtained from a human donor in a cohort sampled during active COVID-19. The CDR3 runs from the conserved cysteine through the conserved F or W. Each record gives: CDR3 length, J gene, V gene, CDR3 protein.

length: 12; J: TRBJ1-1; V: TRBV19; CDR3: CASRGVGTEAFF
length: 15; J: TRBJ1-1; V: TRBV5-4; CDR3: CASSTGGQIYTEAFF
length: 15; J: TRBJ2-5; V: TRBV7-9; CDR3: CASSEGTGVVETQYF
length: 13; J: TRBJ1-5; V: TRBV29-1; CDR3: CSVEVGGGQPQHF
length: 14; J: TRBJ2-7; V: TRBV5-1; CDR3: CASSSSYRAYEQYF
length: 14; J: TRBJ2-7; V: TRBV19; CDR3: CASRSFGQNYEQYF
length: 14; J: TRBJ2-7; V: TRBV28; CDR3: CASSSMGDSYEQYF
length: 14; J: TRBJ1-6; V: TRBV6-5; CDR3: CASRNGQNNSPLHF
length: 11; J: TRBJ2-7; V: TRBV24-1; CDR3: CATSDTYEQYF
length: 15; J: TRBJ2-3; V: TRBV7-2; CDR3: CASSLAGGIGDTQYF
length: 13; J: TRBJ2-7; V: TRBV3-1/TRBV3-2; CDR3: CASSQEGRGRQYF
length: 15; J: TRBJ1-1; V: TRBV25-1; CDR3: CASRVPGTGNTEAFF
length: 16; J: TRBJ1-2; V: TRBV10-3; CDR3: CAISVAGGADYYGYTF
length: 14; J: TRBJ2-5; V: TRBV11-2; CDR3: CASSLEGAPETQYF
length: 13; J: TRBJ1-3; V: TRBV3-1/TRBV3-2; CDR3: CASSPYSGNTIYF
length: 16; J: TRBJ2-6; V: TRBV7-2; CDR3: CASSLNRGSGANVLTF
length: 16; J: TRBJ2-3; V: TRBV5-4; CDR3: CASSLGGSSGRDPQYF
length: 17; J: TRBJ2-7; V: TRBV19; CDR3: CASSIRRLPFFHYEQYF
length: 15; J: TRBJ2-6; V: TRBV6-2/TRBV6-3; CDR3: CASSYPRAGANVLTF
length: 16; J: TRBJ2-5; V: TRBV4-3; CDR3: CASSQEPQGIGETQYF
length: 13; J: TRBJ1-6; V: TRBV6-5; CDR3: CASRDRVGSPLHF
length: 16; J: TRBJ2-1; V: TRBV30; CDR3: CAWSPRGTGPYNEQFF
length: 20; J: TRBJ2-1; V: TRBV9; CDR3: CASKPRRTGTGRQSYNEQFF
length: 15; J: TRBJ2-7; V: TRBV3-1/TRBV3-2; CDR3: CASSHWAARTSEQYF
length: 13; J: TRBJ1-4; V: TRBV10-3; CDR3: CATAQQGHEKLFF
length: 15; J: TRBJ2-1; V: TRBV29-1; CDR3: CSVGSFTGGYNEQFF
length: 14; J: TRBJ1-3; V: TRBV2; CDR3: CASSYRVSGNTIYF
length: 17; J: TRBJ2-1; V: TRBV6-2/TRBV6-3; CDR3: CASSPSRTASLVGEQFF
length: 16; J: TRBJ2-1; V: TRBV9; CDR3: CASSDREGSSYNEQFF
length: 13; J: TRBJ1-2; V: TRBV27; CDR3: CASSSPDRVGYTF
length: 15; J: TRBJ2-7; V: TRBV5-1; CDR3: CASSNLAGGSGEQYF
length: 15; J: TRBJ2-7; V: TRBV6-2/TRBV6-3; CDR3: CASSYSAGDLDEQYF
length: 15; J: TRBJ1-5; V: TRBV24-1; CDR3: CATADGQGDGQPQHF